This T cell receptor (beta chain) appears in the sequencing data of a study of T cell repertoires in ileal Crohn's disease (dated 2019 in TCRdb). In terms of the full investigation: The median duration of disease was roughly 7.6 years, and at the time of surgery approximately 34% of patients were active smokers. Running in parallel with the study was a multicentre cohort set up to find predictors of early endoscopic recurrence following ileocolonic resection. A total of around 150 mucosal samples from 60 or so patients were sequenced, collected from several sites on the surgical specimen as well as at postoperative endoscopy. Endoscopic postoperative recurrence was defined by a Rutgeerts score above i0. About half of the patients received postoperative therapy: about eleven received thiopurines and 15 to 20 received anti-TNF agents. Every patient underwent surgery because of a complication, which was stricturing disease in roughly 60% and penetrating disease in about 39%. TCR repertoire analysis was done in 50 to 70 Crohn's disease patients from a prospective multicentre cohort.

The germline V gene specifies SQVTM as CDR1 and ANQGSEA as CDR2. The CDR3 contains 16 residues, cysteine and phenylalanine counted. Only the CDR3 region is kept as DNA, spanning 48 bases read in frame from base 1. Trimmed from V: 6 bases; trimmed from J: 1 base; junction bases lacking a gene match: 10. Study-wide findings and limitations: A significantly higher proportion of clonal expansions was observed in active smokers at surgery than in non-smokers (approximately 28% vs 17%, p=0.02). Compared with CD4 T cells, sorted CD8 T cells contained more high-frequency clones, which suggests that the mucosal expansions were mostly CD8. Only a subgroup of patients, of unstated size, had mucosal CD4 and CD8 T cells sorted and sequenced. Endoscopic recurrence was found to be associated with higher high-frequency clone percentages at surgery, and recurrence was observed in all patients with clonality above 26.8% (18/57).

Roughly 0.55 micrograms of biopsy DNA per sample were submitted for commercial TCRB immunosequencing. Adaptive Biotechnology amplified CDR3 regions from genomic DNA with a two-step multiplex PCR that controlled for amplification bias. In the first PCR, primers covered every V and J gene segment, and in the second PCR, barcodes and Illumina adapters were added. CDR3 libraries were sequenced on an Illumina instrument. The authors processed their data as follows. The analysis drew on both the pipelines supplied by the vendor and custom analysis of the raw data in R/Bioconductor running R version 3.3.0. Clonality, which ranges from 0 to 1, was calculated as the inverse of the normalised Shannon entropy across all productive clones. High-frequency clones were defined as the share of the repertoire occupied by the top 100 clones, with only clones passing a 95% confidence test being retained. Overlap between samples was measured with the Morisita-Horn index, while repertoire diversity was measured with the Simpson index. TCRdb holds this immuneACCESS table with in-frame rearrangements only. Some clones are missing; in checked studies, unresolved V genes explain under half, and the rest has no known cause. The V and J calls and clone size are taken from that table; D and trimming were inferred from the DNA. In all, the sample holds thousands of clones, and 92% of those were seen once. The biggest ten clones account for about 3.5% of the sample.

Adults with ileal or ileocolonic Crohn's disease and an indication for ileocolonic resection were eligible for inclusion. Before DNA extraction, whole ileal mucosal biopsies were kept frozen at -80 degrees C. A TRizol-based method was used to extract genomic DNA from the frozen whole biopsies, and the DNA was quantified with a NanoDrop 2000 spectrophotometer. For this clone: Its antigen has not been determined. Base qualities are not recorded, but no much larger clone differs from it by a single base.

The clonotype was recovered from an adult with Crohn's disease. The sample was ileal tissue. Recombination linked TRBV29-1 to TRBJ1-5; 9 bases in between match TRBD1. The DNA sequence is given as TGCAGCGTCAAGACAGGGGGTGAGGGGAGCAATCAGCCCCAGCATTTT. The translation is CSVKTGGEGSNQPQHF.